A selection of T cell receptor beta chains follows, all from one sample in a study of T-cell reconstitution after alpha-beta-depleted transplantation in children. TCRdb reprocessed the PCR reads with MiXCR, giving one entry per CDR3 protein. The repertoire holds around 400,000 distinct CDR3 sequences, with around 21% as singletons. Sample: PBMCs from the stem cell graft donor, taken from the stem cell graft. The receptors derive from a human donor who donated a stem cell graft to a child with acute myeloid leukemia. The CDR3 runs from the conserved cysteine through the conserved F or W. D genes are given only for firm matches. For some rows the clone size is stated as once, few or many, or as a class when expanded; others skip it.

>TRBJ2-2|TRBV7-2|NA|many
CASSLDSAVTGELFF
TGTGCCAGCAGCTTAGATTCTGCGGTCACCGGGGAGCTGTTTTTT
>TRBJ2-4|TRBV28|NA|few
CASSLVPEEGQYF
TGTGCCAGCAGTTTAGTCCCTGAGGAGGGTCAGTACTTC
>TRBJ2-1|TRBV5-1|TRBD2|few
CASSSGTSGSLDEQFF
TGCGCCAGCAGCTCCGGGACTAGCGGGAGCTTGGATGAGCAGTTCTTC
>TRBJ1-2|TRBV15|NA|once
CATSGRDLYGYTF
TGTGCCACCAGCGGCAGGGATTTGTATGGCTACACCTTC
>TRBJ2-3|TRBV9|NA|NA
CASSQQTLTDTQYF
TGTGCCAGCAGTCAACAGACCCTCACAGATACGCAGTATTTT
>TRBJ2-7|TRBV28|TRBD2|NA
CASGTRREFTYEQYF
TGTGCCAGCGGCACGAGGCGGGAGTTCACCTACGAGCAGTACTTC
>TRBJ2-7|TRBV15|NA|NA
CATSSSSSTIYEQYF
TGTGCCACCAGCTCTTCTTCATCCACAATCTACGAGCAGTACTTC
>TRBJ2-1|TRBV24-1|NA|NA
CATSDLSKGNNEQFF
TGTGCCACCAGTGATTTAAGTAAGGGGAACAATGAGCAGTTCTTC
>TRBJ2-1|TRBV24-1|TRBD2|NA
CATSGGGSGVYNEQFF
TGTGCCACCAGTGGGGGGGGGTCGGGAGTCTACAATGAGCAGTTCTTC
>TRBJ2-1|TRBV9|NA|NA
CASSVGPASDNEQFF
TGTGCCAGCAGCGTAGGTCCAGCGTCCGACAATGAGCAGTTCTTC
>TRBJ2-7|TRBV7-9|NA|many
CASSSGDPGGTYEQYF
TGTGCCAGCAGCTCAGGGGACCCCGGGGGTACCTACGAGCAGTACTTC
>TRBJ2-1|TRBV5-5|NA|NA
CASSLLAAYNEQFF
TGTGCCAGCAGCTTGTTAGCCGCCTACAATGAGCAGTTCTTC
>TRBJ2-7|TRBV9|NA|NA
CASSYDLSSYEQYF
TGTGCCAGCAGCTACGACCTGAGCTCCTACGAGCAGTACTTC
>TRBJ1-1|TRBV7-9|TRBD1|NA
CASSLSAQGDRTFF
TGTGCCAGCAGCTTAAGTGCCCAAGGGGACAGGACTTTCTTT
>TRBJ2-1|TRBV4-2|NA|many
CASSPSDYNEQFF
TGTGCCAGCAGCCCCAGCGACTACAATGAGCAGTTCTTC
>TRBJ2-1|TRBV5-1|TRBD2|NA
CASSWTSSGDYNEQFF
TGCGCCAGCAGCTGGACCTCTAGCGGGGATTACAATGAGCAGTTCTTC
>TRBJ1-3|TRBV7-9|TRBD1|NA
CASSPGGLNTIYF
TGTGCCAGCAGCCCAGGGGGCCTGAACACCATATATTTT
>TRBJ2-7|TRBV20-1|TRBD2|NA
CSARDWEGGKAYEQYF
TGCAGTGCTAGAGATTGGGAGGGAGGGAAGGCCTACGAGCAGTACTTC
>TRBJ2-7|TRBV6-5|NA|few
CASSYNSAGREQYF
TGTGCCAGCAGTTACAATAGCGCAGGGAGGGAGCAGTACTTC
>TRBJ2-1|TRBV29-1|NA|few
CSVGGTYNEQFF
TGCAGCGTAGGAGGGACCTACAATGAGCAGTTCTTC
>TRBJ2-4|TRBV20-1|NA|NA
CSAPEVGGVFQYF
TGCAGTGCCCCCGAGGTGGGGGGAGTTTTTCAGTACTTC
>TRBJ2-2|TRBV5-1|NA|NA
CASGAPEYTGELFF
TGCGCCAGCGGCGCCCCAGAATACACCGGGGAGCTGTTTTTT
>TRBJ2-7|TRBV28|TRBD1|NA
CASSLTQGAYYEQYF
TGTGCCAGCAGTTTAACACAGGGGGCGTACTACGAGCAGTACTTC
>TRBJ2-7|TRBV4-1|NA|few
CASSQEAGYSYEQYF
TGCGCCAGCAGCCAAGAGGCCGGCTACTCCTACGAGCAGTACTTC
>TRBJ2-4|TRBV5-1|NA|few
CASRAEEGTDIQYF
TGCGCCAGCAGAGCGGAAGAGGGGACGGACATTCAGTACTTC
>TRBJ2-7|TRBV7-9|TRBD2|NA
CASSLLTSGRVLGEQYF
TGTGCCAGCAGCTTACTGACTAGCGGGAGGGTCTTGGGCGAGCAGTACTTC
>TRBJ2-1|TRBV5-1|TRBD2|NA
CASSRTSGRVTYHEQFF
TGCGCCAGCAGCCGGACTAGCGGGAGGGTTACGTACCATGAGCAGTTCTTC
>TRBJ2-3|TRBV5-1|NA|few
CASSLEDSSTDTQYF
TGCGCCAGCAGCTTGGAGGACTCCAGCACAGATACGCAGTATTTT
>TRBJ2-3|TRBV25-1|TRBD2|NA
CASSGGLAPTDTQYF
TGTGCCAGCAGTGGGGGACTAGCGCCTACAGATACGCAGTATTTT
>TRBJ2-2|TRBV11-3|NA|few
CASSLGLSDGELFF
TGTGCCAGCAGCTTAGGACTTAGCGACGGGGAGCTGTTTTTT
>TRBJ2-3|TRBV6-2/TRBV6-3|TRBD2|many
CASSSIAGERDTQYF
TGTGCCAGCAGTTCGATAGCGGGAGAAAGAGATACGCAGTATTTT
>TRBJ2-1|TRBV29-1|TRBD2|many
CSVEPSGSSDEQFF
TGCAGCGTTGAACCTAGCGGGAGTTCAGATGAGCAGTTCTTC
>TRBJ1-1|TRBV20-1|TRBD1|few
CSATYRGFNTEAFF
TGCAGTGCTACCTACAGGGGTTTCAACACTGAAGCTTTCTTT
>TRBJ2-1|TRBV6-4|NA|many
CASRGGPESGEQFF
TGTGCCAGCAGGGGGGGTCCAGAGAGTGGTGAGCAGTTCTTC
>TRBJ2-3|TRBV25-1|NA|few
CASSEGLLSTDTQYF
TGTGCCAGCAGTGAAGGTCTGCTGAGCACAGATACGCAGTATTTT
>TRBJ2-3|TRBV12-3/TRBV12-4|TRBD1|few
CASSFPIHRDRNLKADTQYF
TGTGCCAGCAGTTTCCCGATCCACCGGGACAGGAATCTCAAGGCAGATACGCAGTATTTT
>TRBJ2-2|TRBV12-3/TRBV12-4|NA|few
CASSLAPGRVAGELFF
TGTGCCAGCAGTTTAGCGCCCGGGAGAGTAGCCGGGGAGCTGTTTTTT
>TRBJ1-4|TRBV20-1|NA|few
CSARERRNEKLFF
TGCAGTGCTAGAGAACGCCGGAATGAAAAACTGTTTTTT
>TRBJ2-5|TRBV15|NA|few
CANQRLSGQETQYF
TGTGCCAACCAGCGATTATCAGGCCAAGAGACCCAGTACTTC
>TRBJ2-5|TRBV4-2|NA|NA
CASSPDPSGETQYF
TGTGCCAGCAGCCCCGACCCCTCGGGCGAGACCCAGTACTTC
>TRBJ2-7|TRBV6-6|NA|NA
CASSYGGGEQYF
TGTGCCAGCAGTTATGGGGGAGGCGAGCAGTACTTC
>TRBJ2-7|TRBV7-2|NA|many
CASSLATSREQYF
TGTGCCAGCAGCTTAGCGACGTCGCGCGAGCAGTACTTC
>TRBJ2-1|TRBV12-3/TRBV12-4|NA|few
CASSFSLRDQPYNEQFF
TGTGCCAGCAGTTTTTCGTTACGGGACCAACCCTACAATGAGCAGTTCTTC
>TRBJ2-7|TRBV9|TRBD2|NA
CASSARLAEGEQYF
TGTGCCAGCAGCGCACGACTAGCGGAGGGCGAGCAGTACTTC
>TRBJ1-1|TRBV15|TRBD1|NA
CATSRDRGLLSEAFF
TGTGCCACCAGCAGAGACAGGGGGCTCTTATCTGAAGCTTTCTTT
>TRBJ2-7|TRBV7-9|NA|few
CASSFRDFYEQYF
TGTGCCAGCAGCTTCAGGGACTTCTACGAGCAGTACTTC
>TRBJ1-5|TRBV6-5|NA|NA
CASSYSGARGNQPQHF
TGTGCCAGCAGTTACTCGGGGGCGCGTGGCAATCAGCCCCAGCATTTT
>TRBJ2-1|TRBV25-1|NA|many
CASSVREGAGNEQFF
TGTGCCAGCAGTGTACGTGAAGGTGCGGGCAATGAGCAGTTCTTC
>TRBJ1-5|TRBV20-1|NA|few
CSGLYREGQPQHF
TGCAGTGGACTTTACAGGGAAGGTCAGCCCCAGCATTTT
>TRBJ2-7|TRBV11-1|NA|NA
CASSSPTNPRTESTYEQYF
TGTGCCAGCAGCTCTCCTACGAACCCGCGGACAGAATCGACCTACGAGCAGTACTTC
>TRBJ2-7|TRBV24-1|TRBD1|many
CATSDERDRGGHEQYF
TGTGCCACCAGTGATGAAAGGGACAGGGGAGGTCACGAGCAGTACTTC
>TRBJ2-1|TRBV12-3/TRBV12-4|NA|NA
CASSGTRFNNEQFF
TGTGCCAGCAGCGGGACTCGCTTTAATAATGAGCAGTTCTTC